The TCR beta chain described here comes from a study of shared clonotypes between healthy human individuals. From germline, CDR1 is MGHDK and CDR2 SYGVNS. V lost 4 bases to trimming and J lost 2 bases, with 10 bases between them. The CDR3 spans 14 residues. Broader study findings: Rarefaction showed that sequencing of sorted subsets was incomplete (despite large depth).

Sequencing used immunoSEQ multiplex PCR; TCRdb keeps in-frame clones, though not all of them. The table lists around 200,000 clones, around 63% of them singletons. A remark on this clone: Its antigen is still unknown.

The rearrangement links TRBV25-1 to TRBJ2-3, with D possibly being TRBD2 (5 bases). This clonotype originated in a man aged 25-40 years in good health. Input material: memory CD4+ T cells sorted from blood. Subset meaning: CD45RA-negative fraction. The CDR3 DNA follows: TGTGCCAGCAGTGGACCGGGATACACAGATACGCAGTATTTT. As protein: CASSGPGYTDTQYF.